Included here is one T cell receptor (beta chain) sequence, with context. This clone was detected only a few times. The antigen this receptor binds is unknown. The record has no base qualities; no much larger clone is one base away. The donors were healthy, HIV-negative adults who had no recently reported acute infections or vaccinations. Only Caucasian adults living in Nashville, Tennessee, USA were represented among the donors. Magnetic negative selection was used to enrich CD4+ T cells, after which naive cells were positively selected on CD45RA and the negative fraction became the memory subset. Blood was obtained by leukapheresis, after which PBMCs were separated by Ficoll-Histopaque density gradient centrifugation and cryopreserved in liquid nitrogen vapor phase. Analytical flow cytometry was used to check the purity and quantity of every magnetically sorted T cell population. From each sorted fraction, genomic DNA was isolated and quantified by UV absorbance on a Nanodrop 2000c.

This record comes from a study of shared clonotypes between healthy human individuals (dated by TCRdb to about 2020). Broadly, across the study: A few men and two women, aged 18 to 49 years, made up the cohort. For each donor, CD4 naive and CD4 memory were each run on three plates, CD8 naive on two plates, and CD8 memory on one plate. Leukapheresis yielded between about 0.8 and 9.5 billion PBMCs per donor. Blood TCR repertoires of about five healthy adults were deeply sequenced to estimate repertoire size and the extent of clonotype sharing between individuals. To increase sequencing depth and limit assay-specific biases, different laboratories used diverse techniques to prepare libraries and sequence TCR repertoires.

The research as a whole found: Roughly 5% of naive CD4, 3.5% of naive CD8, approximately 2.2% of memory CD4, and around 0.42% of memory CD8 clonotypes were shared across several donors. Rarefaction of sorted-subset datasets indicated incomplete sequencing despite the large sequencing depth. Because the study included a small number of donors, the genetic and exposure-history diversity represented was limited. Sampling was restricted to blood, and TCR repertoires in tissues likely differ from the TCR repertoires found in blood. Pairwise subsampling indicated that sequencing depth was expected to affect the degree of clonotype sharing among donors. Higher generation probabilities were observed for clonotypes shared by all four sorted-subset donors than for non-shared clonotypes. Naive subsets generally had larger estimated clonotype richness than memory subsets did.

TCR CDR3 regions were amplified from genomic DNA by multiplex PCR using the deep immunoSEQ assay. Extracted genomic DNA from each cell subset was spread evenly across all wells of several immunoSEQ 96-well plates, with each plate serving as a replicate. Each replicate PCR for sorted subsets received approximately 220 ng genomic DNA, equal to roughly 33,000 T cell genomes. Purified libraries were quantified with a Qubit 3.0 fluorometer, sized on a Bioanalyzer 2100, and re-quantified with the KAPA Library Quantification kit. A separate single-read 150-cycle Illumina NextSeq 550 flow cell was used to sequence each immunoSEQ 96-well plate. The authors' pipeline ran thus. Because the immunoSEQ output held only junctional sequences and lacked quality scores, the filtering could not match the filtering applied to full-length reads. To assign V/J genes and CDR3, sequences were annotated using PyIR, a Python wrapper for IgBLAST v1.9, with IMGT germline references. Reads were removed for weak V/J assignments (E-value above 1e-6), missing CDR3, stop codons, out-of-frame junctions, or ambiguous translated residues. A V3J clonotype was defined by an identical inferred V gene, J gene, and CDR3 amino acid sequence. Percentage overlap between repertoires was computed as shared unique clonotypes divided by the size of the smaller repertoire. Three approaches were used to assess repertoire richness: RTK rarefaction, the Chao1 estimator, and Recon v2.1 estimates of unobserved clonotypes. For all TCRbeta clonotypes obtained by the gDNA method from a few donors, generation probabilities were computed with OLGA. TCRdb took this table from immuneACCESS and kept in-frame rearrangements with V and J called. Such tables lack part of the clones; where checked against another copy, unresolved V genes explain under half of the gap, and the rest is unexplained. The DNA gave D and trimming, while V, J and clone size come from that table. Here the sample has about 1 million clones; 60% to 80% occur a single time. The ten biggest clones cover 1.5% of the sample.

CDR1 GTSNPN and CDR2 SVGIG were looked up in the germline V gene (reference sequence). Trimming takes 3 bases off V and 2 bases off J; junction bases not matched to a gene: 6. The CDR3 numbers 15 residues from cysteine through phenylalanine. The retained sequence is limited to the CDR3, 45 bases, with the frame set at the first base. The rearranged segments are TRBV30 and TRBJ2-3; TRBD2 fits 9 bases in the junction. This TCR derives from a man younger than 30 in good health. Sequencing was done on a sample of memory CD4+ T cells sorted from blood. Interpreted using the paper, the cell subset or site label stands for: CD45RA-negative fraction. DNA sequence: TGTGCCTGGAGCGGACTAGCGATAAACACAGATACGCAGTATTTT. This encodes CAWSGLAINTDTQYF.